The clone carrying this T cell receptor (beta chain) occurred a few times. The antigen is undetermined. This specimen comes from a study of T-cell memory formation after mild COVID-19. Germline loops: CDR1 MGHRA, CDR2 YSYEKL. CDR3 length: 17 amino acids. Trimming removed 2 bases at V and 2 bases at J, with 19 bases between. Study results and caveats: Some clones that responded turned up in pre-infection memory, which suggests that cross-reactive memory joined in. Contracting CD4+ clones lay largely in CM and EM, with CD8+ ones residing in EMRA. Day 15 to 85 contracting clones showed balanced CD4/CD8; day 15 to 37 expanders favored CD4+.

From 5'RACE with constant-segment primers came TCR alpha and TCR beta cDNA libraries that carried sample barcodes and UMIs. Via MiXCR, TCRdb re-called the 5' RACE reads, giving one row per CDR3 protein. The data contain around 400,000 distinct CDR3 sequences, around 24% of them singletons. Sequenced input: PBMCs or a T cell subset sorted from them (not recorded which). This TCR was sampled from an adult woman who had mild COVID-19 (a few samples of this study predate the infection). Cell type and time point are not known. The chain is built from TRBV4-1 and TRBJ2-7; TRBD1 or TRBD2 may be the D gene (5 bases each). The CDR3 coding sequence is TGCGCCAGCAGCCAACATAGAGGGCAGGGACCCCCCTACGAGCAGTACTTC. It is translated as CASSQHRGQGPPYEQYF.